Below, one TCR beta chain is given with its context. In the study's own analysis: Nucleated cell counts were estimated from reference gene primer amplification. Clones were read by immunoSEQ multiplex PCR, and TCRdb kept only the in-frame ones, dropping some. The V and J calls and the clone size are those of that table, but D and trimming were determined from the DNA. The table shows around 130,000 clones, with around three quarters occurring only once. The sample comes from a study of blood T cell repertoires in COVID-19. Study-level background: The origin of the acute and convalescent COVID-19 samples was the United States, Italy and Spain. T cells, B-cell-depleted T cells, or PBMCs supplied cDNA or gDNA.

This CDR3 is 15 amino acids long. The germline V gene has CDR1 LNHDA and CDR2 SQIVND (reference sequence). V shed 5 bases and J shed 5 bases, with 16 bases lying between them. This TCR was recovered from a human donor in a cohort sampled during active COVID-19. The chain employs TRBV19 and TRBJ1-5; maybe TRBD1 (5 bases). The sample taken for sequencing was peripheral blood. The CDR3 loop reads CASSSREGSYQPQHF. The CDR3 DNA follows: TGTGCCAGTAGTTCCAGGGAAGGCTCATATCAGCCCCAGCATTTT.